Listed here are 11 T cell receptor beta chains from one sample, sequenced in a study of shared clonotypes between healthy human individuals. Method: immunoSEQ multiplex PCR; TCRdb's copy keeps in-frame clones and lacks some. The sample consists of some 2,000,000 clones, less than 95% of them appearing once. Naive CD8 cells, CD45RO-negative and positively selected for CCR7, excluded terminally differentiated effector memory CD45RA+ cells. The sample taken for sequencing was naive CD8+ T cells sorted from blood. The receptors derive from a young man in good health.

The DNA for the CDR3 is TGTGCCAGCTCACCGGACAGGGTAAACGACATGAGCACAGATACGCAGTATTTT. It encodes CASSPDRVNDMSTDTQYF. The chain recombines TRBV18 with TRBJ2-3; 8 nucleotides align to TRBD1. J lost 0 bases, V lost 3 bases, and 11 bases had no gene match. The CDR3 is 18 amino acids. CDR1 KGHSH and CDR2 LQKENI come from the germline V gene.

CDR3 sequence (DNA): TGTGCCAGCAGCTTAGATCCTGATATTCAGTACTTC. This gives the protein CASSLDPDIQYF. The V and J genes are TRBV7-9 and TRBJ2-4; the D is unclear. The CDR3 sequence is 12 residues long. The ends were cut back, 1 base at V and 10 bases at J, with 8 bases in the middle. Germline V CDR1 and CDR2: SEHNR, FQNEAQ (reference sequence).

The rearrangement uses TRBV6-1 and TRBJ2-5; 12 bases align to TRBD2. The trim removed 7 bases at V and 5 bases at J, leaving 8 bases unmatched. Germline CDR1 reads MNHNS; CDR2 reads SASEGT. The CDR3 totals 15 residues. The chain's CDR3 is CASTPTSGSAETQYF. The CDR3 DNA reads as TGTGCCAGCACCCCGACTAGCGGGAGCGCGGAGACCCAGTACTTC.

V gene TRBV27 combines with J gene TRBJ2-3; 10 bases agree with TRBD1. This CDR3 region has 18 residues. The V and J ends lost 6 bases and 3 bases, in that order; junction bases with no gene match: 15. Germline values: CDR1 MNHEY, CDR2 SMNVEV (reference sequence). For the CDR3, the DNA is TGTGCCAGCAGCGCGGGTAGGACAGGGGGTCTCTGGACAGATACGCAGTATTTT. Residues: CASSAGRTGGLWTDTQYF.

The rearrangement joins TRBV27 to TRBJ1-4; D is possibly TRBD1 (5 bases). This CDR3 comprises 16 residues. Germline-derived CDR1 and CDR2 are MNHEY and SMNVEV (reference sequence). The ends were cut back, 2 bases at V and 8 bases at J, with 18 bases in the middle. DNA of the CDR3: TGTGCCAGCAGTTTAGGTCCGGGGACTGCATCCGAAAAACTGTTTTTT. Protein product: CASSLGPGTASEKLFF.

This clone was seen only a few times. This chain connects TRBV7-9 to TRBJ2-1; 8 positions match TRBD2. Germline lookup yields CDR1 SEHNR and CDR2 FQNEAQ (reference sequence). V shed 2 bases, J shed 13 bases, and the junction held 7 bases outside the gene matches. This CDR3 contains 13 residues. In DNA form, the CDR3 reads TGTGCCAGCAGCTTACCATCGGCGGGGGGCCAGTTCTTC. Its protein is CASSLPSAGGQFF.

The rearrangement uses TRBV4-1 and TRBJ1-6, with a possible D match to TRBD1 (6 bases). The V gene's germline CDR1 is MGHRA and CDR2 YSYEKL. The CDR3 is 13 residues long. Between the trimmed V and J ends, which lost 1 base and 10 bases, there was a span of 8 bases. DNA of the CDR3: TGCGCCAGCAGCCAAGGAGGACAGTCACCCCTCCACTTT. Its protein product is CASSQGGQSPLHF.

The chain employs TRBV9 and TRBJ1-2; 7 bases agree with TRBD1. The CDR3 runs to 15 residues. The J segment lost 4 bases and the V segment lost 0 bases, leaving 6 bases of the junction unmatched. CDR1 and CDR2 (germline): SGDLS, YYNGEE. The CDR3 sequence is CASSVAGTAGYGYTF. The DNA for the CDR3 is TGTGCCAGCAGCGTAGCCGGGACAGCAGGCTATGGCTACACCTTC.

This clone was found once. This chain uses TRBV9 with TRBJ1-4; 8 bases fit TRBD1. The CDR3 totals 15 residues. Germline CDR1 reads SGDLS; CDR2 reads YYNGEE. V shed 0 bases, J shed 4 bases, and the junction held 2 bases outside the gene matches. CDR3 loop: CASSVEGQDNEKLFF. As DNA, the CDR3 is TGTGCCAGCAGCGTAGAGGGACAGGATAATGAAAAACTGTTTTTT.

The CDR3 bases are TGTGCCAGCAGTCCCCGGGACGGATCCTACAATGAGCAGTTCTTC. This gives the protein CASSPRDGSYNEQFF. The chain uses TRBV27 and TRBJ2-1; D may be TRBD1 or TRBD2 (5 bases each). Germline V lookup: CDR1 MNHEY, CDR2 SMNVEV (reference sequence). Trimming shortened V by 5 bases and J by 1 base, and 12 bases separated the two germline ends. The CDR3 is 15 residues long.

V gene TRBV4-3 combines with J gene TRBJ2-1, with 7 nucleotides matching TRBD1. The CDR3 extends over 16 amino acids. CDR1 LGHNA and CDR2 YSLEER come from the germline V gene. V shed 3 bases and J 5 bases; nucleotides not matched to a gene: 10. The CDR3 DNA follows: TGCGCCAGCAGCCAGCGCAGCGGAGGACAGGACAATGAGCAGTTCTTC. This sequence encodes CASSQRSGGQDNEQFF.